What follows is one T cell receptor (beta chain) and its context. Its antigen is still unknown. Trimming removed 0 bases at V and 4 bases at J, with 10 bases between. This CDR3 spans 14 amino acids. Germline loops: CDR1 MNHEY, CDR2 SVGAGI. This specimen belongs to a study of cytomegalovirus exposure and HLA in healthy donors. General study results and limits: Testing in vitro showed a few CMV-associated chains specific for CMV antigens.

PCR primers comprised 60 Vbeta and 13 Jbeta primers. The assay was immunoSEQ multiplex PCR, and TCRdb's table has in-frame clones only and misses some. The top ten hold 4.5% of the sample, which has 150,000 to 200,000 clones, more than 70% seen once. The sequenced sample consisted of PBMCs. The genes are TRBV6-5 and TRBJ2-7, with a possible D match to TRBD2 (6 bases). The sequence was obtained from a woman in her fifties or sixties in good health and CMV-seropositive. Here the CDR3 reads CASSYSTEGYEQYF. CDR3 nucleotide sequence: TGTGCCAGCAGTTACTCGACGGAGGGGTACGAGCAGTACTTC.